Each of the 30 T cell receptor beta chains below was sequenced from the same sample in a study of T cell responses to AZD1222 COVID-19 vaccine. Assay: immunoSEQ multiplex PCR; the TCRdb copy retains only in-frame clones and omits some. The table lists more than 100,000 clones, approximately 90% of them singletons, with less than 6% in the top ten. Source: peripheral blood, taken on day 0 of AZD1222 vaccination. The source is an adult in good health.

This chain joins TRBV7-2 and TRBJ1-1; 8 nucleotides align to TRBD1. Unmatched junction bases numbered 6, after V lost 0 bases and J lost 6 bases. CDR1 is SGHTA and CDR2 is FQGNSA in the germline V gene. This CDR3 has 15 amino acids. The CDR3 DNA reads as TGTGCCAGCAGCTTAGCTAGACAGGGGAATGCTGAAGCTTTCTTT. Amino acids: CASSLARQGNAEAFF.

CDR3 nucleotides: TGTGCCACCGAATCGGGGGATCTAGGGAATCAGCCCCAGCATTTT. Its protein is CATESGDLGNQPQHF. The V and J genes are TRBV15 and TRBJ1-5, with D tentatively TRBD1 (5 bases). Germline CDR1 LNHNV, CDR2 YYDKDF (reference sequence). The CDR3 extends over 15 amino acids. The V end was cut by 8 bases, the J end by 4 bases, with 18 bases between.

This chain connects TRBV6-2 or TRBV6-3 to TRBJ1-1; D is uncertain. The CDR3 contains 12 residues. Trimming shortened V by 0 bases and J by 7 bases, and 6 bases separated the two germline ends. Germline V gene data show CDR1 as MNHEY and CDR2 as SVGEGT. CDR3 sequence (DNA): TGTGCCAGCAGTTACTCCAGCTTTGAAGCTTTCTTT. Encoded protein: CASSYSSFEAFF.

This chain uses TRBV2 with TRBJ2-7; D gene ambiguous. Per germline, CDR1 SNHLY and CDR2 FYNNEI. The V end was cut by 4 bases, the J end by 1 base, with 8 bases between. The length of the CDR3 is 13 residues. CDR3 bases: TGTGCCAGCAGTGTTGCAGGTTCCTACGAGCAGTACTTC. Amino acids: CASSVAGSYEQYF.

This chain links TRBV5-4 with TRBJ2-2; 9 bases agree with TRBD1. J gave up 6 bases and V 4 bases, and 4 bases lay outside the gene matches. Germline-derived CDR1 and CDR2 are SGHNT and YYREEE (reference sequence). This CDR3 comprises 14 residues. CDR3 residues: CASSTDRGAGELFF. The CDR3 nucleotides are TGTGCCAGCAGCACAGACAGGGGGGCCGGGGAGCTGTTTTTT.

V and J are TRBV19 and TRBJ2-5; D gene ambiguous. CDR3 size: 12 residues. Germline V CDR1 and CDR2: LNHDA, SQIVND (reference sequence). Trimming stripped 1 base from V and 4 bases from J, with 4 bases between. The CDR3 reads CASSIGGETQYF. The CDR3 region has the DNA TGTGCCAGTAGTATAGGGGGAGAGACCCAGTACTTC.

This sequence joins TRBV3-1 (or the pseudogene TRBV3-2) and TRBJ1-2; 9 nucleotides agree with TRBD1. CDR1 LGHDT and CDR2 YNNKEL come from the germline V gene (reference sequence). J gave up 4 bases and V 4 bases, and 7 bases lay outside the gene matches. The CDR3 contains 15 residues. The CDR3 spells CASSLRDRDAYGYTF. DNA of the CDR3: TGTGCCAGCAGCCTCCGGGACAGGGATGCCTATGGCTACACCTTC.

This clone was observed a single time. In DNA form, the CDR3 reads TGTGCCAGCAGTGAAAAAAGAGGAACTGAAGCTTTCTTT. Protein: CASSEKRGTEAFF. V gene TRBV6-1 combines with J gene TRBJ1-1; no clear D. Per the germline V gene, CDR1 is MNHNS and CDR2 is SASEGT. The CDR3 contains 13 residues. Trimming shortened V by 2 bases and J by 5 bases, and 9 bases separated the two germline ends.

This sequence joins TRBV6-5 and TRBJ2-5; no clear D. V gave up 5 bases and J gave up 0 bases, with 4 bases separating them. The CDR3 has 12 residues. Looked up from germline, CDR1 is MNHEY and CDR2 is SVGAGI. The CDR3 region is CASSPNQETQYF. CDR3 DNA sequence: TGTGCCAGCAGTCCGAACCAAGAGACCCAGTACTTC.

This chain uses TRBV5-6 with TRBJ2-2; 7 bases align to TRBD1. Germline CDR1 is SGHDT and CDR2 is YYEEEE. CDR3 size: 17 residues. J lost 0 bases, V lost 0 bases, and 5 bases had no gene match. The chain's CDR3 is CASSLGAGTANTGELFF. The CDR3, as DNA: TGTGCCAGCAGCTTGGGAGCCGGGACAGCGAACACCGGGGAGCTGTTTTTT.

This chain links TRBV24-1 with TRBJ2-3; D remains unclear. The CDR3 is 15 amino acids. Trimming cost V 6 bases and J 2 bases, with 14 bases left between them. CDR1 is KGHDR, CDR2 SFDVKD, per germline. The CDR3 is CATSSGDYITDTQYF. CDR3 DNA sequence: TGTGCCACCAGTTCTGGGGATTACATCACAGATACGCAGTATTTT.

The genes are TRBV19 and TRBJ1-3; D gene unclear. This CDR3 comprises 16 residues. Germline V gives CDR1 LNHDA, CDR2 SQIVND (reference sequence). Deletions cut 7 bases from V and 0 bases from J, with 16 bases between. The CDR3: CASTIQTALSGNTIYF. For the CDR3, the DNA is TGTGCCAGTACCATCCAGACGGCACTCTCTGGAAACACCATATATTTT.

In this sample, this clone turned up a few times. The CDR3 sequence: CASSQDILIRDGKTEAFF. In DNA form, the CDR3 reads TGTGCCAGCAGCCAAGATATACTAATACGGGACGGCAAGACTGAAGCTTTCTTT. The chain joins TRBV3-1 (or the pseudogene TRBV3-2) to TRBJ1-1; possibly TRBD1 for D (5 bases). Germline CDR1 LGHDT, CDR2 YNNKEL (reference sequence). This CDR3 is built from 18 residues. V was shortened by 0 bases and J by 5 bases, with 22 bases between the two germline ends.

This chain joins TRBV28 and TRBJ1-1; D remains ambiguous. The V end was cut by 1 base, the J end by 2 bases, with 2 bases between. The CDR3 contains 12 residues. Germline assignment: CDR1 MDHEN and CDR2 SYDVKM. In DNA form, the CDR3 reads TGTGCCAGCAGTTTATTAAACACTGAAGCTTTCTTT. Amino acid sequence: CASSLLNTEAFF.

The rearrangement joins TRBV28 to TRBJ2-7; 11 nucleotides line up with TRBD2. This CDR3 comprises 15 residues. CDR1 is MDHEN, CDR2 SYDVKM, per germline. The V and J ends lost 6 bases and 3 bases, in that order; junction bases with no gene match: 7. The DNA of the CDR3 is TGTGCCAGCAGACCGGGACTAGCGGACTACTACGAGCAGTACTTC. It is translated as CASRPGLADYYEQYF.

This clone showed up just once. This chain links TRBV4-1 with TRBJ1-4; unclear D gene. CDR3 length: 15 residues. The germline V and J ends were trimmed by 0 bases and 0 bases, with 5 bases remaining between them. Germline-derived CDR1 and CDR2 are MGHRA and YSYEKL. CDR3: CASSQDRTTNEKLFF. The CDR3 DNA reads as TGCGCCAGCAGCCAAGATCGGACAACTAATGAAAAACTGTTTTTT.

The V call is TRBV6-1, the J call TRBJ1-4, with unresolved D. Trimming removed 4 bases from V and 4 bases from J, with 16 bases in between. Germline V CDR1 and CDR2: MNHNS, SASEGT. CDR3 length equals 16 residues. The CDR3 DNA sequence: TGTGCCAGCAGTGGTCTGGGTGTACCGGGTAATGAAAAACTGTTTTTT. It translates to CASSGLGVPGNEKLFF.

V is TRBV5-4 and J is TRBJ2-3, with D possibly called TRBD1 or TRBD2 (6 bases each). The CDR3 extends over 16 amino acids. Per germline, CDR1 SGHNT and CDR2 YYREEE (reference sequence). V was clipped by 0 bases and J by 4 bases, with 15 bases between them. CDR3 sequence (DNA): TGTGCCAGCAGCTTGGCTGCCGGGGGCTTGGCAGATACGCAGTATTTT. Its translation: CASSLAAGGLADTQYF.

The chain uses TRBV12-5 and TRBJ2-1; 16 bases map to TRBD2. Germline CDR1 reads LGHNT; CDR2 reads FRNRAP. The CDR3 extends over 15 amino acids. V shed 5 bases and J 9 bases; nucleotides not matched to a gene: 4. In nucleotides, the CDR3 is TGTGCTAGTGGTGGGACTAGCGGGGGGGCCTTTGAGCAGTTCTTC. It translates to CASGGTSGGAFEQFF.

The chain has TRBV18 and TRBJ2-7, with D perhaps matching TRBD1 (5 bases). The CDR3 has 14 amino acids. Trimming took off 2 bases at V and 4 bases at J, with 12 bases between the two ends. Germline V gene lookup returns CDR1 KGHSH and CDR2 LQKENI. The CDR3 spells CASSPGANIYEQYF. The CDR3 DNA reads TGTGCCAGCTCACCAGGGGCCAACATTTACGAGCAGTACTTC.

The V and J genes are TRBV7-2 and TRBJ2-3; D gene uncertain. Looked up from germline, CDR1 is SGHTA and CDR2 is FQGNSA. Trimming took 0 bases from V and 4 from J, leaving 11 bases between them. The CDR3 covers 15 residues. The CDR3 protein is CASSLARGVADTQYF. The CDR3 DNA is TGTGCCAGCAGCTTAGCTCGAGGTGTAGCAGATACGCAGTATTTT.

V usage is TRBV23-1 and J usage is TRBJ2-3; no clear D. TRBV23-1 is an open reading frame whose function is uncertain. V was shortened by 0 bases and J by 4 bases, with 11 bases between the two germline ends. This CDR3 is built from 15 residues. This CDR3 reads CASSQSSVVPDTQYF. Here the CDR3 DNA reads TGCGCCAGCAGTCAATCCTCTGTAGTGCCAGATACGCAGTATTTT.

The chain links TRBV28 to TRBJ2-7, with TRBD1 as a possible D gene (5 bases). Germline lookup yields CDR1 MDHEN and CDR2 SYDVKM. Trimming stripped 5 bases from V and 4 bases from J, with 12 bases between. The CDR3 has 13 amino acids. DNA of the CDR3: TGTGCCAGCAGTCCCTTAAACAGGTACGAGCAGTACTTC. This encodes CASSPLNRYEQYF. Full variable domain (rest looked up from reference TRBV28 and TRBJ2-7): DVKVTQSSRYLVKRTGEKVFLECVQDMDHENMFWYRQDPGLGLRLIYFSYDVKMKEKGDIPEGYSVSREKKERFSLILESASTNQTSMYLCASSPLNRYEQYFGPGTRLTVT.

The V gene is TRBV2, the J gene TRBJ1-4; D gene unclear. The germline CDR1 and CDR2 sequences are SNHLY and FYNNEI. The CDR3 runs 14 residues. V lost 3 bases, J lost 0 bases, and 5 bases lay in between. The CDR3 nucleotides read TGTGCCAGCAGTGATAGGGCAACTAATGAAAAACTGTTTTTT. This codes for CASSDRATNEKLFF.

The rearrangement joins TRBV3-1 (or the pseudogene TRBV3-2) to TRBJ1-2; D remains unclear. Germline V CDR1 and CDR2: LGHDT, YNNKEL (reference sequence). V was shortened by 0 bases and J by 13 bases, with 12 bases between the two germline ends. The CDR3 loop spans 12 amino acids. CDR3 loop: CASSQEQITATF. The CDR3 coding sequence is TGTGCCAGCAGCCAAGAACAGATAACCGCCACCTTC.

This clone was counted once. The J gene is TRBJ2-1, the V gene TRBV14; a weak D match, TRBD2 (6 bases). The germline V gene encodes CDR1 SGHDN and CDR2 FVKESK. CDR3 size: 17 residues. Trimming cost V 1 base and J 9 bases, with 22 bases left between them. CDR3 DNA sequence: TGTGCCAGCAGCCAAGGTCGGGGCGGGAACCTGGATCGTGAGCAGTTCTTC. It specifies CASSQGRGGNLDREQFF. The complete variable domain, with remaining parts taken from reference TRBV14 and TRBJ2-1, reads EAGVTQFPSHSVIEKGQTVTLRCDPISGHDNLYWYRRVMGKEIKFLLHFVKESKQDESGMPNNRFLAERTGGTYSTLKVQPAELEDSGVYFCASSQGRGGNLDREQFFGPGTRLTVL.

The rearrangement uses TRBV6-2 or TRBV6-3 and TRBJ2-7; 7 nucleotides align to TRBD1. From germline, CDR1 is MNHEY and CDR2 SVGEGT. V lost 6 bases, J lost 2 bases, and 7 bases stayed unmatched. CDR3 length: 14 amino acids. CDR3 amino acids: CASSPRDRPYEQYF. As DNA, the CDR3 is TGTGCCAGCAGCCCACGGGACAGACCCTACGAGCAGTACTTC.

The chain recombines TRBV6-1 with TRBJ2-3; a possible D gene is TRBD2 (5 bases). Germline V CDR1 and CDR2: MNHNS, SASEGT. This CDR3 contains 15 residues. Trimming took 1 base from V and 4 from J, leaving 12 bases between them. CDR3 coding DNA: TGTGCCAGCAGTGAAGAGGGTGGAGGAGCAGATACGCAGTATTTT. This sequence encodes CASSEEGGGADTQYF.

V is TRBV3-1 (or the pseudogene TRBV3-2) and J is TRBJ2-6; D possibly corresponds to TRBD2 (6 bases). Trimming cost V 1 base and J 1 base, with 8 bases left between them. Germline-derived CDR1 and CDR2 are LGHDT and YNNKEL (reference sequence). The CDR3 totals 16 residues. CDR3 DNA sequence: TGTGCCAGCAGCCAAGTCGGAGGGTCTGGGGCCAACGTCCTGACTTTC. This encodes CASSQVGGSGANVLTF.

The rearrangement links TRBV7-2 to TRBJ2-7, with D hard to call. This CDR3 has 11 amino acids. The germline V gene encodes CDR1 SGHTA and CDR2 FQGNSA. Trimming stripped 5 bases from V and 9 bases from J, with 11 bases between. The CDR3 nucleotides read TGTGCCAGCAGCCCGGGTGTTCGGCAGTACTTC. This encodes CASSPGVRQYF.